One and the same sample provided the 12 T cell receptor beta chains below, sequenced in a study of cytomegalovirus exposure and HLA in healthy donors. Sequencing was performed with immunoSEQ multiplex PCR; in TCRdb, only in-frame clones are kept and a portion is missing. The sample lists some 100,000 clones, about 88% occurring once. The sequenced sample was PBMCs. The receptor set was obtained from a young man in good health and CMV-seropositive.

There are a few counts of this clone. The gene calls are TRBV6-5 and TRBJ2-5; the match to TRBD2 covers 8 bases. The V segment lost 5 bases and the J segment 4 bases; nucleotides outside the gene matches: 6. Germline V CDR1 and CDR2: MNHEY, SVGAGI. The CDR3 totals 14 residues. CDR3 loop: CASSKAGESETQYF. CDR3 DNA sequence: TGTGCCAGCAGTAAAGCGGGGGAATCAGAGACCCAGTACTTC.

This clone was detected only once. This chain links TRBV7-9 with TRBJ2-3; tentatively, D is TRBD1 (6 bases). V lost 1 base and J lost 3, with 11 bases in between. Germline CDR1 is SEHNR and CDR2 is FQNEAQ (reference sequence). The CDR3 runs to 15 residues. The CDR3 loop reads CASSLVSGDTDTQYF. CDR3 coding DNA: TGTGCCAGCAGCTTAGTTTCAGGGGATACAGATACGCAGTATTTT. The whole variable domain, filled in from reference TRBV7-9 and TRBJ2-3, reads DTGVSQNPRHKITKRGQNVTFRCDPISEHNRLYWYRQTLGQGPEFLTYFQNEAQLEKSRLLSDRFSAERPKGSFSTLEIQRTEQGDSAMYLCASSLVSGDTDTQYFGPGTRLTVL.

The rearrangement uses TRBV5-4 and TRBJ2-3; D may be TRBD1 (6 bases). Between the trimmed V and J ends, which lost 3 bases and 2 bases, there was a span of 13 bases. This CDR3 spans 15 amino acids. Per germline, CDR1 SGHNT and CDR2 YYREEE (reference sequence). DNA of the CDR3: TGTGCCAGCAGCTCAGGGACATCCCCCACAGATACGCAGTATTTT. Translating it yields CASSSGTSPTDTQYF.

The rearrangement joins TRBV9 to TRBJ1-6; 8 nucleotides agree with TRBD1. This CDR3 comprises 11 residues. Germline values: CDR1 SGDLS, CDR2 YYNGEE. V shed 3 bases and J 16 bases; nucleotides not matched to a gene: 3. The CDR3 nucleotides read TGTGCCAGCAGCGGGGACAGGACGCTCCACTTT. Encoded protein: CASSGDRTLHF.

CDR3 in amino acids: CASSLNWGDEAFF. CDR3 coding DNA: TGTGCCAGCAGCTTGAATTGGGGGGATGAAGCTTTCTTT. V usage is TRBV11-3 and J usage is TRBJ1-1, with D perhaps matching TRBD1 (5 bases). Trimming stripped 3 bases from V and 7 bases from J, with 12 bases between. CDR3 size: 13 residues. Germline V gives CDR1 SGHNT, CDR2 YENEEA.

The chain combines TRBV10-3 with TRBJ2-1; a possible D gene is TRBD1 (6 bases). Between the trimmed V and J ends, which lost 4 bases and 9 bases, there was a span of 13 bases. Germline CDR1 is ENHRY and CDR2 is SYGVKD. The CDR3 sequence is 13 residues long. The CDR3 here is CAISATGYSEQFF. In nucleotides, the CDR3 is TGTGCCATCAGTGCTACAGGGTATAGTGAGCAGTTCTTC.

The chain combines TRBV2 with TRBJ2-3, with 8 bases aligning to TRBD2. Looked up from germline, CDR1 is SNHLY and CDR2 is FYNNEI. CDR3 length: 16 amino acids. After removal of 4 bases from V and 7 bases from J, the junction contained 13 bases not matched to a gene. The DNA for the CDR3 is TGTGCCAGCAGTGCGGAGCGGGGGATTAGCTTAAATACGCAGTATTTT. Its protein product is CASSAERGISLNTQYF.

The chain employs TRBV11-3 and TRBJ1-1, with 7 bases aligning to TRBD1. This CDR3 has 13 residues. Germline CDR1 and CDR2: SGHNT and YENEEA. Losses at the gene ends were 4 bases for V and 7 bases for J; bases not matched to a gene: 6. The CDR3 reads CASSSGQQYEAFF. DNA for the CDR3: TGTGCCAGCAGCTCGGGACAGCAGTATGAAGCTTTCTTT.

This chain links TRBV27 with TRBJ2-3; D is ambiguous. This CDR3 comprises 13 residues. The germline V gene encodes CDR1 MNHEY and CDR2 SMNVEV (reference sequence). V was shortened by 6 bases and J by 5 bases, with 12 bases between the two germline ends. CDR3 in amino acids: CASSHPPGDTQYF. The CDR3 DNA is TGTGCCAGCAGCCATCCCCCGGGAGATACGCAGTATTTT.

The CDR3 here is CATSILASGGHEQYF. The CDR3 DNA sequence: TGTGCCACCAGCATCCTCGCTAGCGGGGGCCACGAGCAGTACTTC. The chain uses TRBV15 and TRBJ2-7, with 10 bases that match TRBD2. CDR3 length: 15 residues. Unmatched junction bases numbered 8, after V lost 4 bases and J lost 5 bases. CDR1 and CDR2 from the germline V gene are LNHNV and YYDKDF (reference sequence).

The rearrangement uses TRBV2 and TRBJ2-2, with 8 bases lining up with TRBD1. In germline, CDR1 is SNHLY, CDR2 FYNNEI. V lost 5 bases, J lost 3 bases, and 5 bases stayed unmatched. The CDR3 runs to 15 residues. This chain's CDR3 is CASSPRQGYTGELFF. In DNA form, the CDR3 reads TGTGCCAGCAGTCCAAGACAGGGGTACACCGGGGAGCTGTTTTTT.

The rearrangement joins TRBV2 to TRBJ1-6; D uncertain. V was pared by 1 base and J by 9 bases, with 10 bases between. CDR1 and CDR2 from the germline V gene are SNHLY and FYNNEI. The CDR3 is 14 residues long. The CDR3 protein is CASSEGTAVSPLHF. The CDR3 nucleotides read TGTGCCAGCAGTGAAGGGACTGCTGTTTCACCCCTCCACTTT.